What follows describes a single T cell receptor beta chain. Its cognate antigen has yet to be identified. Per-base qualities were not stored, and no clone one base away is much larger. The data were obtained in a study of regulatory T cells in long-lasting Graves disease (TCRdb year 2021). Notes on the research overall: Persistent Graves' disease was defined as persistently positive TSH receptor autoantibodies together with antithyroid drug treatment for over 5 years. The study was conducted in China and was registered as a clinical trial. Patients with persistent Graves' disease were compared with patients with newly diagnosed Graves' disease using TCR sequencing and RNA sequencing of peripheral blood. A total of roughly 35 samples underwent TCR sequencing: approximately 13 from persistent and around 20 from newly diagnosed Graves' disease patients. In the clinical cohort, patients with persistent Graves' disease had used antithyroid drugs for an average of about 9.4 years.

A distance of 14 bases separates the germline ends of V and J, which lose 4 bases and 3 bases respectively. In the germline V gene, CDR1 corresponds to SGHRS and CDR2 to YFSETQ. There are 14 amino acids in the CDR3, from cysteine to phenylalanine inclusive. Just CDR3 DNA is preserved here, 42 bases in frame from base 1. Study-wide findings and limitations: Only the TCR beta chain was sequenced and analyzed. Preferential use of TRBV28, TRBJ1-2 and TRBJ2-5 was observed in persistent disease, whereas TRBV20-1 and TRBJ2-1 were favored in newly diagnosed disease. More public clonotypes were shared among persistent patients (over 2,500) than among newly diagnosed patients (roughly 1,000). The study examined only peripheral blood because the primary lesion, thyroid tissue, could not be accessed. As a limitation, the authors acknowledged that the small sample size may reduce accuracy. Persistent Graves' disease patients showed lower TCR Shannon entropy and fewer highly expanded clones than newly diagnosed patients, suggesting clonal expansion.

The library relied on multiplex PCR. TCRdb records Illumina HiSeq 4000 as the sequencer. iRepertoire HTBI primers and Arm-PCR amplification of CDR3 regions were used to construct TCR beta libraries. Before sequencing, the PCR products underwent gel purification. The original methods were these. A total of 62 TRBV and 14 TRBJ segments were identified across samples and were used for gene usage analysis of CDR3 amino acid clonotypes. COPE and FqMerger were used to merge filtered high-quality paired reads into contigs. Contigs were aligned with BLAST to IMGT TRBV, TRBD and TRBJ reference genes, and CDR3 was defined per IMGT. Clonotypes above 0.1% frequency were classified as highly expanded clones. Repertoire diversity was measured by Shannon entropy, and V-J evenness by the Gini coefficient. A clonotype found in more than one individual was treated as public. TCRdb handled the public reads itself, with Q25 trimming in fastp and clone calling in MiXCR, and kept productive beta chains. Each CDR3 protein appears once, grouped with its most common genes and DNA. The V and J calls and clone size come from TCRdb's table, not from the authors' own analysis. The sample table contains around 460,000 distinct CDR3 sequences; only one count was recorded for approximately 23% of them. The ten largest clones capture 13% of the sample.

The time point label for this specimen denotes: persistent/refractory GD, antithyroid drugs over 5 years with positive TRAb. RNA was extracted from PBMCs in TRIzol for both TCR sequencing and RNA sequencing. Graves' disease was diagnosed according to American Thyroid Association guidelines. Recruitment of patients was carried out at an endocrinology department in Xi'an, China. From each patient, approximately 9.9 milliliters of peripheral blood was collected into an EDTA anticoagulant tube. Ficoll Paque Plus density gradient separation was used to isolate PBMCs, and no further T cell sorting was done. An Agilent 2100 Bioanalyzer and agarose gel were used to assess RNA quality, and a NanoDrop 2000 was used to measure RNA concentration.

The sequence came from a female donor with Graves disease. Sample: peripheral blood mononuclear cells (PBMCs), taken when the disease was refractory, from a patient treated with antithyroid drugs. The V and J genes are TRBV5-1 and TRBJ2-7, with a weak D call of TRBD1 (5 bases match). Read as DNA, the sequence is TGCGCCAGCAGCCCGACCCCTGACAGCTACGAGCAGTACTTC. The encoded protein is CASSPTPDSYEQYF.